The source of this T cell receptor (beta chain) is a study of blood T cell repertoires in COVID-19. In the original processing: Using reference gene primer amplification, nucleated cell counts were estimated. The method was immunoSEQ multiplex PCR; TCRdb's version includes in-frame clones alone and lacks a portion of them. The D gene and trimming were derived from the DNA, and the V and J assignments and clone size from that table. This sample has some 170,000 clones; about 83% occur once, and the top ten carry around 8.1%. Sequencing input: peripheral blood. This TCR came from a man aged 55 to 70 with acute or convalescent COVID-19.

CDR3: CASTSQQGTEAFF. CDR3 in DNA: TGTGCCAGCACCTCACAACAGGGCACTGAAGCTTTCTTT. The genes are TRBV7-9 and TRBJ1-1, with D maybe TRBD1 (6 bases). V gave up 7 bases and J gave up 4 bases, with 13 bases separating them. The CDR3 loop spans 13 amino acids. Per germline, CDR1 SEHNR and CDR2 FQNEAQ (reference sequence).